This T cell receptor (beta chain) was found in a study of CD8 T cells in Susac syndrome. Findings and caveats of the study: In total CD8+ repertoires, sixteen Susac-specific public clones were found, and CD8+ TEMRA repertoires had about five. CD8+ clones in Susac expanded most in TEMRA cells and active patients.

RNA was extracted with the RNeasy kit, and a quantity of roughly 0.45 to 1 ug was reverse transcribed using random hexamers. The method of amplification for TCR beta CDR3 was immunoSEQ multiplex PCR, covering 54 Vbeta and 13 Jbeta. MiXCR was run by TCRdb on the immunoSEQ multiplex PCR reads, yielding one entry per CDR3 protein. The profile shows 100,000 or so distinct CDR3 sequences, 95% of them singletons. As for this clonotype: No antigen is known for it.

This CDR3 region has 17 residues. CDR1 is SGDLS, CDR2 YYNGEE, per germline. Trimming pared 2 bases from V and 3 bases from J, leaving 19 bases between. This chain links TRBV9 with TRBJ2-3; D remains ambiguous. What was sequenced was CD8+ T cells from PBMCs. The sequence derives from a human donor with Susac syndrome. The CDR3 loop reads CASSVHGRSRGTDTQYF. CDR3 DNA sequence: TGTGCCAGCAGCGTCCACGGCCGCTCCCGAGGTACAGATACGCAGTATTTT.